Detailed here is one T cell receptor (beta chain). The data stem from a study of blood T cell repertoires in COVID-19. Germline lookup yields CDR1 KGHSY and CDR2 FQNENV. The CDR3 spans 16 residues. Germline trimming cut 4 bases from V and 0 bases from J; bases unmatched to any gene: 6. Patients from Seattle were sampled longitudinally, starting during active infection. The method was immunoSEQ multiplex PCR; TCRdb's version includes in-frame clones alone and lacks a portion of them. The sample lists approximately 170,000 clones; approximately 86% were seen once. The TCR comes from a woman over 75 with COVID-19, enrolled during active disease. The specimen sequenced was peripheral blood. The chain couples TRBV16 to TRBJ1-3; the match to TRBD1 covers 7 bases. This chain's CDR3 is CASSPTGTVSGNTIYF. The CDR3, as DNA: TGTGCCAGCAGCCCTACCGGGACAGTCTCTGGAAACACCATATATTTT.